This T cell receptor beta chain was retrieved from a study of cytomegalovirus exposure and HLA in healthy donors. Points on this clone: What it recognizes is unknown.

It was with 60 Vbeta and 13 Jbeta primers that the PCR ran. In the authors' workflow: A later analysis counted tens of millions of unique TCR beta chains, some 10 million shared. Only in-frame clones appear in the TCRdb table, and some are missing; sequencing was by immunoSEQ multiplex PCR. The D gene and trimming were derived from the DNA, and the V and J assignments and clone size from that table. The sample shows around 110,000 clones, 60% to 70% of them seen only once. Germline V lookup: CDR1 LNHDA, CDR2 SQIVND (reference sequence). Trimming cost V 0 bases and J 2 bases; bases outside gene matches: 8. The length of the CDR3 is 17 residues. Study outcomes and limitations: Highly shared variants forming one cluster were likely a sequencing artifact. In an earlier analysis, about 87% or about 30%: the productive usage of most TCR beta V segments. Accurate prediction of HLA-A and HLA-B alleles (for most subjects) was reportedly achieved from TCR beta sequences.

This rearrangement joins TRBV19 to TRBJ2-7, with 9 bases identical to TRBD2. Sample: PBMCs. The sequence was collected from a woman aged 40 to 50 in good health and CMV-seropositive. The CDR3: CASSIDTTSGHTYEQYF. The DNA for the CDR3 is TGTGCCAGTAGTATAGATACGACTAGCGGTCATACCTACGAGCAGTACTTC.